There are many counts of the clone carrying this T cell receptor (beta chain). Antigen unknown. The sample belongs to a study of blood T cells in healthy people across ages. CDR1 MNHNS and CDR2 SASEGT come from the germline V gene. The trim removed 0 bases at V and 7 bases at J, leaving 11 bases unmatched. The length of the CDR3 is 16 residues. For the second PCR, which ran for roughly 7 to 11 cycles, a sample-barcoded 5' primer and a J-beta primer mix were used. One entry per CDR3 protein, called by TCRdb with MiXCR from the 5' RACE reads. The table includes about 1.6 million distinct CDR3 sequences, about 35% detected once. Study observations and caveats: Across the age range, TCR beta diversity per million T cells fell in a roughly linear way.

Researchers collected about 9.6 milliliters of peripheral blood from every single donor. PBMCs were isolated at a quantity of at least 7 million per sample. The sequence came from a woman aged 25 to 39 in good health. The chain carries TRBV6-1 and TRBJ1-2; 7 nucleotides line up with TRBD1. Material: blood. The CDR3 nucleotides are TGTGCCAGCAGTGAAGCCTGGACAGGACGGGTTGTTGGCTACACCTTC. As protein: CASSEAWTGRVVGYTF.